This TCR beta chain was found in a study of cytomegalovirus exposure and HLA in healthy donors. As concerns this clone: Its cognate antigen is unknown. Additional DNA sequences in this sample encode the identical CDR3.

Findings and limits, study-wide: Most likely, a cluster of highly shared sequence variants arose as a sequencing artifact. A later analysis found that most CMV-associated TCR beta chains appeared HLA-restricted. Confirmation was obtained in vitro that a few CMV-associated chains are specific for CMV antigens. A later analysis linked a missense DCLRE1C variant to TCR beta V- and J-gene trimming.

CDR1 and CDR2 from the germline V gene are SEHNR and FQNEAQ (reference sequence). This CDR3 has 15 residues. Losses at the gene ends were 5 bases for V and 8 bases for J; bases not matched to a gene: 8. PCR amplification relied on 60 Vbeta primers (plus 13 Jbeta primers). Produced via immunoSEQ multiplex PCR; TCRdb's table is partial and in-frame only. The profile shows fewer than 90,000 clones, approximately 80% of them singletons. The sample was PBMCs. This receptor was taken from a human donor in good health. The V call is TRBV7-9, the J call TRBJ1-4; 10 bases fit TRBD1. The CDR3, as DNA: TGTGCCAGCAGCCCCCCGGGACAGGGGCGAGAAAAACTGTTTTTT. It encodes CASSPPGQGREKLFF.